The clone carrying this T cell receptor beta chain has a count of ten or more. Its antigen is as yet unknown. This sample stems from a study of regulatory T cells in long-lasting Graves disease. General study findings and limits: Between persistent patients, 2,500 to 3,500 public clonotypes were shared, exceeding the 900 to 1,000 shared between new patients. Persistent Graves' cases showed lower TCR diversity than newly diagnosed cases. Possibly, accuracy suffered from the small sample size.

CDR3 regions were amplified by Arm-PCR using iRepertoire HTBI primers to build TCR beta libraries. MiXCR, applied by TCRdb to the multiplex PCR reads, yields one record per CDR3 protein. Of roughly 360,000 distinct CDR3 sequences listed, more than 20% are singletons. Regarding time point: persistent/refractory GD, antithyroid drugs over 5 years with positive TRAb. Preparation of the TCR library used RNA extracted from PBMCs. The CDR3 sequence is 12 residues long. Trimming removed 1 base at V and 6 bases at J, with 3 bases between. Per germline, CDR1 MDHEN and CDR2 SYDVKM. The specimen was peripheral blood mononuclear cells (PBMCs), collected when the disease was refractory, from a patient treated with antithyroid drugs. The rearrangement uses TRBV28 and TRBJ2-2; D is unresolved. The receptor was derived from a woman in her thirties or forties with Graves disease. CDR3 sequence reads: CASSLSPGELFF. CDR3 coding DNA: TGTGCCAGCAGTTTATCTCCCGGGGAGCTGTTTTTT.